These 3 T cell receptor beta chains originate from one sample sequenced in a study of blood T cell repertoires in COVID-19 (TCRdb year 2020). Library preparation was by the immunoSEQ multiplex PCR assay. TCRdb took this table from immuneACCESS and kept in-frame rearrangements with V and J called. Such tables lack part of the clones; where checked against another copy, unresolved V genes explain under half of the gap, and the rest is unexplained. The sample table contains 130,000 or so clones; only one count was recorded for about 83% of them. The top ten constitute about 1.6% of the sample. The sample consisted of peripheral blood. The receptors were sampled from a human donor in a cohort sampled during active COVID-19.

The chain carries TRBV6-5 and TRBJ2-1; D not certain. In germline, CDR1 is MNHEY, CDR2 SVGAGI. There are 14 residues in the CDR3. V shed 7 bases and J shed 6 bases, with 16 bases lying between them. CDR3 nucleotides: TGTGCCAGCACGTTATCGATAGTTTTCAATGAGCAGTTCTTC. Translated, it gives CASTLSIVFNEQFF.

This chain connects TRBV4-2 to TRBJ2-3, with D possibly matching TRBD1 (6 bases). Germline-derived CDR1 and CDR2 are LGHNA and YNFKEQ. The V end was cut by 3 bases, the J end by 6 bases, with 19 bases between. The CDR3 has 16 residues. The CDR3 DNA follows: TGTGCCAGCAGCCACGGAGCGAACGTGGGGGCGGATACGCAGTATTTT. This translates into CASSHGANVGADTQYF.

The rearrangement joins TRBV5-4 to TRBJ1-6; D is ambiguous. The CDR3 is 14 residues long. Germline loops: CDR1 SGHNT, CDR2 YYREEE (reference sequence). Trimming shortened V by 4 bases and J by 15 bases, and 20 bases separated the two germline ends. The CDR3 nucleotides read TGTGCCAGCAGCCCGGCGGTAACCGAATTGCGCCTCCACTTT. This codes for CASSPAVTELRLHF.